A selection of T cell receptor beta chains follows, all from one sample in a study of cytomegalovirus exposure and HLA in healthy donors. Assay: immunoSEQ multiplex PCR; the TCRdb copy retains only in-frame clones and omits some. The top ten hold approximately 4.2% of the sample, which has some 150,000 clones, 70% to 90% seen once. The sequenced sample was PBMCs. The receptors shown here come from a woman aged 40 to 49 in good health and CMV-seropositive. Both conserved end residues are part of each CDR3. A D gene is named only where the DNA matches it firmly. Clone size appears in some rows only: once, few, many, or a class for an expanded clone.

V gene	clone size	J gene	D gene	CDR3 protein	CDR3 DNA
TRBV5-4	once	TRBJ1-1	-	CASSVSVAGAEAFF	TGTGCCAGCAGCGTCAGTGTGGCAGGGGCTGAAGCTTTCTTT
TRBV7-2	-	TRBJ1-6	-	CASSRNRNSPLHF	TGTGCCAGCAGCCGTAACAGGAATTCACCCCTCCACTTT
TRBV18	-	TRBJ1-1	TRBD1	CASSLQGERAEAFF	TGTGCCAGCTCTCTTCAGGGGGAAAGGGCTGAAGCTTTCTTT
TRBV18	-	TRBJ1-1	-	CASSPLRGGEAFF	TGTGCCAGCTCACCACTCCGAGGAGGTGAAGCTTTCTTT
TRBV29-1	-	TRBJ1-2	-	CSVEPTGSYGYTF	TGCAGCGTTGAACCGACGGGGAGTTATGGCTACACCTTC
TRBV10-3	-	TRBJ2-1	TRBD2	CAIRPIAGLYNEQFF	TGTGCCATCAGACCTATAGCGGGCCTATACAATGAGCAGTTCTTC
TRBV30	-	TRBJ1-2	TRBD1	CAWSGSPGTGAVGYTF	TGTGCCTGGAGTGGGTCCCCCGGGACAGGGGCGGTAGGCTACACCTTC
TRBV6-6	few	TRBJ1-1	-	CASSYGGSAEAFF	TGTGCCAGCAGTTACGGGGGGTCGGCTGAAGCTTTCTTT
TRBV5-1	-	TRBJ2-7	-	CASSLEYAPGEQYF	TGCGCCAGCAGCTTGGAGTATGCCCCAGGCGAGCAGTACTTC
TRBV4-3	-	TRBJ2-1	TRBD2	CASSLLAGDNEQFF	TGCGCCAGCAGCCTACTAGCGGGGGACAATGAGCAGTTCTTC
TRBV6-1	-	TRBJ1-1	-	CASSRGADTEAFF	TGTGCCAGCTCTCGGGGGGCGGACACTGAAGCTTTCTTT
TRBV6-5	few	TRBJ2-3	TRBD2	CASSYSAGGFDTQYF	TGTGCCAGCAGTTACTCGGCGGGAGGGTTCGATACGCAGTATTTT
TRBV21-1	-	TRBJ2-7	-	CASSKVSSYEQYF	TGTGCCAGCAGCAAAGTATCCAGTTACGAGCAGTACTTC
TRBV9	-	TRBJ2-3	-	CASSPPGAASTDTQYF	TGTGCCAGCAGCCCTCCAGGAGCGGCTAGCACAGATACGCAGTATTTT
TRBV30	-	TRBJ2-5	-	CAWSELYQETQYF	TGTGCCTGGAGTGAGCTCTACCAAGAGACCCAGTACTTC
TRBV6-5	-	TRBJ1-1	-	CASSPGQFEAFF	TGTGCCAGCAGTCCTGGACAGTTCGAAGCTTTCTTT
TRBV5-1	-	TRBJ1-4	-	CASSPPGRGEKLFF	TGCGCCAGCAGCCCCCCAGGGCGGGGCGAAAAACTGTTTTTT
TRBV9	few	TRBJ1-6	-	CASSGQSNSPLHF	TGTGCCAGCAGCGGACAGAGTAATTCACCCCTCCACTTT
TRBV5-8	once	TRBJ2-7	-	CASFSLSHTTQVTAYEQYF	TGTGCCAGCTTTTCTTTGTCCCACACAACACAGGTTACAGCCTACGAGCAGTACTTC
TRBV25-1	-	TRBJ2-7	TRBD2	CATTSGPPYEQYF	TGTGCCACTACTAGCGGGCCTCCCTACGAGCAGTACTTC
TRBV2	-	TRBJ2-7	TRBD2	CASSEQGGSGEQYF	TGTGCCAGCAGTGAACAGGGAGGGTCCGGCGAGCAGTACTTC
TRBV9	-	TRBJ2-1	-	CASSVGGGMNEQFF	TGTGCCAGCAGCGTAGGTGGAGGTATGAATGAGCAGTTCTTC
TRBV30	-	TRBJ1-3	-	CAWSQGLPSGNTIYF	TGTGCCTGGAGTCAGGGACTGCCCTCTGGAAACACCATATATTTT
TRBV30	-	TRBJ2-2	-	CAWSVGGELFF	TGTGCCTGGAGTGTCGGCGGGGAGCTGTTTTTT
TRBV5-1	-	TRBJ2-3	-	CASSPKLVKSDTQYF	TGCGCCAGCAGCCCCAAATTAGTAAAGTCAGATACGCAGTATTTT
TRBV30	-	TRBJ2-7	TRBD2	CARRLGGSLLEQYF	TGTGCCCGTCGTCTTGGCGGGAGCCTCCTCGAGCAGTACTTC
TRBV28	-	TRBJ2-7	-	CASSFPGSSYEQYF	TGTGCCAGCAGTTTCCCCGGGAGCTCCTACGAGCAGTACTTC
TRBV7-7	once	TRBJ2-5	TRBD2	CASSLGRLAGGGETQYF	TGTGCCAGCAGCTTAGGACGACTAGCGGGAGGGGGAGAGACCCAGTACTTC
TRBV5-8	few	TRBJ1-1	-	CASSLGHLREAFF	TGTGCCAGCAGCTTAGGACATCTTCGGGAAGCTTTCTTT
TRBV5-1	-	TRBJ1-1	-	CASSLQNRVRNTEAFF	TGCGCCAGCAGCTTGCAGAACAGGGTGAGGAACACTGAAGCTTTCTTT
TRBV7-9	-	TRBJ2-5	TRBD2	CASSFRLAGVKGETQYF	TGTGCCAGCAGCTTCCGGCTAGCGGGAGTGAAAGGGGAGACCCAGTACTTC
TRBV30	-	TRBJ1-6	TRBD1	CASGQGNSPLHF	TGTGCTTCAGGACAGGGGAATTCACCCCTCCACTTT
TRBV28	-	TRBJ2-2	TRBD1	CASSPYRGGTGELFF	TGTGCCAGCAGTCCGTACAGGGGTGGGACCGGGGAGCTGTTTTTT
TRBV28	-	TRBJ1-2	-	CASQLRNYGYTF	TGTGCCAGCCAACTACGCAACTATGGCTACACCTTC
TRBV6-1	-	TRBJ2-1	TRBD2	CASSGAGGPREQFF	TGTGCCAGCAGTGGCGCGGGGGGGCCGAGGGAGCAGTTCTTC
TRBV28	-	TRBJ2-7	TRBD1	CASSSPDRGYEQYF	TGTGCCAGCAGTTCTCCGGACAGGGGTTACGAGCAGTACTTC
TRBV30	-	TRBJ2-6	TRBD1	CAWSEGQGAANVLTF	TGTGCCTGGAGTGAGGGACAGGGGGCGGCCAACGTCCTGACTTTC
TRBV19	-	TRBJ2-1	TRBD1	CASSLVGTGFNEQFF	TGTGCCAGTAGCCTTGTCGGGACAGGATTCAATGAGCAGTTCTTC
TRBV4-2	-	TRBJ1-6	-	CASSQQSERTDPNSPLHF	TGTGCCAGCAGCCAACAATCGGAAAGGACAGACCCTAATTCACCCCTCCACTTT
TRBV10-3	few	TRBJ1-1	-	CAISDSRRNTEAFF	TGTGCCATCAGTGATTCCCGGAGGAACACTGAAGCTTTCTTT
TRBV28	-	TRBJ1-1	-	CASRPHRGMNTEAFF	TGTGCCAGCAGACCCCATAGGGGGATGAACACTGAAGCTTTCTTT
TRBV28	-	TRBJ2-7	TRBD2	CASSFPPTSGTYEQYF	TGTGCCAGCAGTTTCCCGCCCACTAGCGGAACCTACGAGCAGTACTTC
TRBV6-1	-	TRBJ2-3	TRBD1	CASSEYSGTGTDTQYF	TGTGCCAGCAGTGAGTACTCCGGGACAGGCACAGATACGCAGTATTTT
TRBV9	-	TRBJ1-5	TRBD1	CASSAGTGIQPQHF	TGTGCCAGCAGCGCCGGGACAGGGATTCAGCCCCAGCATTTT
TRBV4-1	-	TRBJ1-2	TRBD1	CASSQDPGQGGYTF	TGCGCCAGCAGCCAAGACCCGGGACAGGGCGGCTACACCTTC
TRBV4-3	once	TRBJ2-3	-	CASSQSDLFTDTQYF	TGCGCCAGCAGCCAATCGGACTTGTTCACAGATACGCAGTATTTT
TRBV7-7	-	TRBJ2-7	TRBD1	CASSLETGEAYEQYF	TGTGCTAGCAGCTTAGAGACAGGGGAGGCCTACGAGCAGTACTTC
TRBV9	-	TRBJ1-2	-	CASSVDRGANYGYTF	TGTGCCAGCAGCGTAGACCGCGGAGCTAACTATGGCTACACCTTC
TRBV4-1	-	TRBJ1-3	-	CASSQDGVRRDTIYF	TGCGCCAGCAGCCAAGATGGGGTCCGGCGGGACACCATATATTTT
TRBV5-6	-	TRBJ2-7	TRBD1	CASSLGQGDEQYF	TGTGCCAGCAGCCTGGGACAGGGTGACGAGCAGTACTTC
TRBV7-6	few	TRBJ2-7	-	CATPRTDFYEQYF	TGTGCCACCCCCAGGACAGATTTCTACGAGCAGTACTTC
TRBV18	-	TRBJ2-2	TRBD2	CASSPRLAANTGELFF	TGTGCCAGCTCACCACGACTAGCGGCCAACACCGGGGAGCTGTTTTTT
TRBV6-6	-	TRBJ2-7	TRBD1	CASSYWGQGVSYEQYF	TGTGCCAGCAGTTATTGGGGACAGGGAGTATCCTACGAGCAGTACTTC